The clone carrying this T cell receptor (beta chain) has a handful of counts. Its target is unknown. Each cDNA held unique molecular identifiers, and template switching gave it a universal primer site. In TCRdb, the 5' RACE reads were re-called with MiXCR into one record per CDR3 protein. The sample holds about 1.7 million distinct CDR3 sequences, under 35% seen once. This sample was taken from a study of identical twins. The CDR3 spans 15 residues. Deletions cut 8 bases from V and 3 bases from J, with 16 bases between. Germline V gene sequence: CDR1 MNHNS, CDR2 SASEGT. Whole-study results and caveats: Conclusions were drawn cross-sectionally by statistical analysis, without following the same donors.

The source is a newborn girl in good health. The chain links TRBV6-1 to TRBJ1-4; D uncertain. The sequencing input was cord blood. The CDR3: CASRVSVFSNEKLFF. In DNA, the CDR3 is TGTGCCAGCCGCGTCTCAGTCTTCTCTAATGAAAAACTGTTTTTT.